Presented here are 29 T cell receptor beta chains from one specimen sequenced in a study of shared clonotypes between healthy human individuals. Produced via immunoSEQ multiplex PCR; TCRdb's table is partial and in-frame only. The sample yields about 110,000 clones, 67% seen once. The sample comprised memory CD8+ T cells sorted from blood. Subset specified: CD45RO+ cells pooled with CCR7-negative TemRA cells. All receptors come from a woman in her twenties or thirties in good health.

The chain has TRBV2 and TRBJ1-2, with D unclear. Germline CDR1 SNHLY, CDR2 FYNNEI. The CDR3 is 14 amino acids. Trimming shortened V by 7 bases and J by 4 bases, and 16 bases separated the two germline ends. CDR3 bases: TGTGCCAGCACGAGCAAGAAGAAACTCTATGGCTACACCTTC. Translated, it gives CASTSKKKLYGYTF. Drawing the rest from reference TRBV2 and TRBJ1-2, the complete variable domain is EPEVTQTPSHQVTQMGQEVILRCVPISNHLYFYWYRQILGQKVEFLVSFYNNEISEKSEIFDDQFSVERPDGSNFTLKIRSTKLEDSAMYFCASTSKKKLYGYTFGSGTRLTVV.

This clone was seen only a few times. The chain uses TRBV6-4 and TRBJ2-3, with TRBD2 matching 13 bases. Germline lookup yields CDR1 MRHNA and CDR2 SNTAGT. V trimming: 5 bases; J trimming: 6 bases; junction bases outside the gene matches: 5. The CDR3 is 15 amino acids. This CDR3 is CASSFPTSGRDTQYF. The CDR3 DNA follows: TGTGCCAGCAGTTTCCCGACTAGCGGGAGGGATACGCAGTATTTT.

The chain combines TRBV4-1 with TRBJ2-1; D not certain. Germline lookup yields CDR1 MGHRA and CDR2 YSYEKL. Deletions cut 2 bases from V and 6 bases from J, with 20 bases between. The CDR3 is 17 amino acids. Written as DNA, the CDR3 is TGCGCCAGCAGCCAAAAGACCTCACGCTCTGAGTTCAATGAGCAGTTCTTC. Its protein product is CASSQKTSRSEFNEQFF.

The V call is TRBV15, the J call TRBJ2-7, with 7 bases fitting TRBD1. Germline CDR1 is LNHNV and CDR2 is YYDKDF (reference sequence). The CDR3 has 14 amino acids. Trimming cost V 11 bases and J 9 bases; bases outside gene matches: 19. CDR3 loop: CAPPIGTAFFRQYF. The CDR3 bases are TGTGCCCCTCCTATCGGGACAGCGTTCTTTCGGCAGTACTTC.

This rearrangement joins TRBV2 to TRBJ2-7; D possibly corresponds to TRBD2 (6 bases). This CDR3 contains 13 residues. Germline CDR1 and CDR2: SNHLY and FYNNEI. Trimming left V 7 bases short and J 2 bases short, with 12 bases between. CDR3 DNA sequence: TGTGCCAGCATCGGGGGAGGCGCCTACGAGCAGTACTTC. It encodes CASIGGGAYEQYF.

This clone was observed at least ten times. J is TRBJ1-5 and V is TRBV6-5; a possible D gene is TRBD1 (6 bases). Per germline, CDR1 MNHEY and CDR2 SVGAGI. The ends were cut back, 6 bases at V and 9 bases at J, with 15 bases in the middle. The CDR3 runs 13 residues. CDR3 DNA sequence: TGTGCCAGCAGCCCACAGGGTGGAAGGCCCCAGCATTTT. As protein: CASSPQGGRPQHF.

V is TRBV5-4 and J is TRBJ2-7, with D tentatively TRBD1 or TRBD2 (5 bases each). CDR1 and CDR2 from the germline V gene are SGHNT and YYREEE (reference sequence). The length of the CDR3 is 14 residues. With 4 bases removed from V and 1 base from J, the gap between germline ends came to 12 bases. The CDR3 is CASSPGPISYEQYF. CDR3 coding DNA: TGTGCCAGCAGCCCGGGACCGATATCCTACGAGCAGTACTTC.

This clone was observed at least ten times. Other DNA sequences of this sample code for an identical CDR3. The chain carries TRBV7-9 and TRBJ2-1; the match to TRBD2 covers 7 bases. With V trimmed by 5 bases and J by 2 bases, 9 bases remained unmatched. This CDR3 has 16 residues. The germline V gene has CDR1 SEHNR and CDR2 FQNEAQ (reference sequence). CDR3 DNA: TGTGCCAGCAGCCCTAGAGGCGGGAGCGCCTACAATGAGCAGTTCTTC. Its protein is CASSPRGGSAYNEQFF.

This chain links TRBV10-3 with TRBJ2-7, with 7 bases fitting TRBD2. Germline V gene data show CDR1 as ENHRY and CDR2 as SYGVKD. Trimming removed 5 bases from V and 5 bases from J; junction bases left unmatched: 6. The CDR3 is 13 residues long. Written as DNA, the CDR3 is TGTGCCATCAGTCCCGGACTAGTCAACGAGCAGTACTTC. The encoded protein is CAISPGLVNEQYF.

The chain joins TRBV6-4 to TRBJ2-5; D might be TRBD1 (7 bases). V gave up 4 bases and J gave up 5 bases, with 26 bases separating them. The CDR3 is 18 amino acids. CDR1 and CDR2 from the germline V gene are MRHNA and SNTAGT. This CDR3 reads CASSVYYRGGPSSETQYF. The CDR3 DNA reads TGTGCCAGCAGTGTCTACTACAGGGGAGGACCTTCTTCGGAGACCCAGTACTTC.

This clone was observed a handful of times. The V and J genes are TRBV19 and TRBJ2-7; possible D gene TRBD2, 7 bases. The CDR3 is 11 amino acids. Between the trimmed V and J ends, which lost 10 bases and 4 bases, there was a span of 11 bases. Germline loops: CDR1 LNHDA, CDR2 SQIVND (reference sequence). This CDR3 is CATRGGYEQYF. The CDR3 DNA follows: TGTGCCACCAGGGGAGGGTACGAGCAGTACTTC.

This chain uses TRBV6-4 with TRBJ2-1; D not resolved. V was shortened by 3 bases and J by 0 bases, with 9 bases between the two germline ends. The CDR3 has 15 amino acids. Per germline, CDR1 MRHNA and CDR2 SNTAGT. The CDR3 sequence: CASSERPSSYNEQFF. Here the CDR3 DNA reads TGTGCCAGCAGTGAAAGGCCTAGCTCCTACAATGAGCAGTTCTTC.

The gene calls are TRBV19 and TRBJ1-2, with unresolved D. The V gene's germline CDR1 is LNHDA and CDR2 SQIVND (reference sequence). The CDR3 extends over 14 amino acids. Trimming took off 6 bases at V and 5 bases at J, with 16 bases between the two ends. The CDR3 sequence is CASSELWARYGYTF. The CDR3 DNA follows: TGTGCCAGTAGCGAACTATGGGCCAGATATGGCTACACCTTC.

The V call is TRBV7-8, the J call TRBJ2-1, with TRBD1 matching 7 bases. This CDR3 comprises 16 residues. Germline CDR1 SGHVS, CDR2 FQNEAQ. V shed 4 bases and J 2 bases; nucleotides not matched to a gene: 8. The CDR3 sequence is CASSSQGLGPYNEQFF. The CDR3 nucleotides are TGTGCCAGCAGCTCACAGGGGTTAGGGCCCTACAATGAGCAGTTCTTC. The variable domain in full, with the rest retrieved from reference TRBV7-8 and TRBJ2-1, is GAGVSQSPRYKVAKRGQDVALRCDPISGHVSLFWYQQALGQGPEFLTYFQNEAQLDKSGLPSDRFFAERPEGSVSTLKIQRTQQEDSAVYLCASSSQGLGPYNEQFFGPGTRLTVL.

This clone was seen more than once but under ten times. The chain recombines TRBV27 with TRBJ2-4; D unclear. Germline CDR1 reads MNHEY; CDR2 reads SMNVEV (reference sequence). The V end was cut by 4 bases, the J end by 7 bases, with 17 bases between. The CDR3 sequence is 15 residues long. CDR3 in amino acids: CASSYISDNLNIQYF. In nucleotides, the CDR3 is TGTGCCAGCAGTTACATCTCCGACAACCTCAACATTCAGTACTTC.

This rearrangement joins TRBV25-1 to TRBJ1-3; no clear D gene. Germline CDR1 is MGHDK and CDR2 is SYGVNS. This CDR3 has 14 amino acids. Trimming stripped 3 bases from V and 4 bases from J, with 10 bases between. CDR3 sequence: CASSDGPVGNTIYF. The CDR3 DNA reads TGTGCCAGCAGTGACGGCCCTGTGGGAAACACCATATATTTT.

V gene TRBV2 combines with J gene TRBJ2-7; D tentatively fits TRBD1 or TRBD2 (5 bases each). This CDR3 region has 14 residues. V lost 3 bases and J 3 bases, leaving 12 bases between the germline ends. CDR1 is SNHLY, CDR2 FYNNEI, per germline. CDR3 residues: CASSDPGTRYEQYF. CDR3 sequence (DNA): TGTGCCAGCAGTGATCCCGGGACCCGCTACGAGCAGTACTTC.

As DNA, the CDR3 is TGTGCCAGCAGTTTAGGTCGGGGCGGGGTCACAGATACGCAGTATTTT. As protein: CASSLGRGGVTDTQYF. The chain has TRBV28 and TRBJ2-3; the D gene is possibly TRBD2 (6 bases). V lost 2 bases to trimming and J lost 2 bases, with 14 bases between them. This CDR3 is built from 16 residues. Germline loops: CDR1 MDHEN, CDR2 SYDVKM.

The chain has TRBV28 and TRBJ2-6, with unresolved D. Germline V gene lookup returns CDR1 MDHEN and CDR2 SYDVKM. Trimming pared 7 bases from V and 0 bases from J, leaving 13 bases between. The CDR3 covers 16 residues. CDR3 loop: CASMAAAISGANVLTF. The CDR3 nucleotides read TGTGCCAGCATGGCGGCAGCTATCTCTGGGGCCAACGTCCTGACTTTC.

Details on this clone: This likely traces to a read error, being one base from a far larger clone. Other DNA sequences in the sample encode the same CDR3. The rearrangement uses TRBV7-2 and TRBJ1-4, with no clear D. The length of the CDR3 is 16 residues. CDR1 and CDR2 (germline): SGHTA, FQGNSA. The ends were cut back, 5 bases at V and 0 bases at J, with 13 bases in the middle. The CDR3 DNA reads TGTGCCAGCAGCGCACTATCAGGAGCAACTAATGAAAAACTGTTTTTT. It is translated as CASSALSGATNEKLFF.

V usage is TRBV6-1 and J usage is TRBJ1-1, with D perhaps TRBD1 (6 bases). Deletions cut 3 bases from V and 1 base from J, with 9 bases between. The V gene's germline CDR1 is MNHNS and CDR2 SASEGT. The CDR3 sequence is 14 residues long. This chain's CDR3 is CASSDRGQNTEAFF. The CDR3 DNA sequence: TGTGCCAGCAGTGACAGGGGCCAGAACACTGAAGCTTTCTTT.

CDR3 nucleotide sequence: TGTGCCAGCAGTGACAGGGGGCGAGAAGAGACCCAGTACTTC. Amino acid sequence: CASSDRGREETQYF. The chain is built from TRBV28 and TRBJ2-5; 10 positions agree with TRBD1. Trimming took 5 bases from V and 3 from J; bases not matched to a gene: 3. The CDR3 is 14 amino acids. Germline CDR1 MDHEN, CDR2 SYDVKM.

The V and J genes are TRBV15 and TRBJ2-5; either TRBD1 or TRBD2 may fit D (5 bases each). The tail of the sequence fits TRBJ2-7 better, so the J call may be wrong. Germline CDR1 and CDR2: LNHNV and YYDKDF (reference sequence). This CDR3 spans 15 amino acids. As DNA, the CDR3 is TGTGCCACCAGCAGAGATAAGGGGAGTGGGTACGAGCAGTACTTC. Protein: CATSRDKGSGYEQYF.

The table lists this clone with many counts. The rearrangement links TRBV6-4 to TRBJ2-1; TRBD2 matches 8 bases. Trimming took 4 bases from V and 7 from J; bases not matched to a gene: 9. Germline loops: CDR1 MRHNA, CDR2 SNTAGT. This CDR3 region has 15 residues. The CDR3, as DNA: TGTGCCAGCAGTGCAGCGGGAGAGGGGTCGAATGAGCAGTTCTTC. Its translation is CASSAAGEGSNEQFF.

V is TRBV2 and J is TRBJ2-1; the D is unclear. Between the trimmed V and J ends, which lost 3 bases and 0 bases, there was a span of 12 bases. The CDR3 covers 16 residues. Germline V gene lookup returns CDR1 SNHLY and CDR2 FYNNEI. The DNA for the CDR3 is TGTGCCAGCAGTGATCTTGACGAGAGCTCCTACAATGAGCAGTTCTTC. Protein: CASSDLDESSYNEQFF.

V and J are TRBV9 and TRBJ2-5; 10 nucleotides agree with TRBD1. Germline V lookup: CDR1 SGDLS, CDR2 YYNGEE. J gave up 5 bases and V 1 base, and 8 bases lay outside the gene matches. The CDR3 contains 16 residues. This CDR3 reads CASSVLGQGLLETQYF. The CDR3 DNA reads TGTGCCAGCAGCGTACTGGGACAGGGGCTCTTGGAGACCCAGTACTTC.

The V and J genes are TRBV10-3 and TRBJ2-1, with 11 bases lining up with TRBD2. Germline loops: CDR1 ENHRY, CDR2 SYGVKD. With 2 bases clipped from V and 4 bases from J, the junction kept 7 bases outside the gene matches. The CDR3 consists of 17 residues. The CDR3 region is CAISEELAGVFYNEQFF. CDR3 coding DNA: TGTGCCATCAGTGAGGAACTAGCGGGAGTATTTTACAATGAGCAGTTCTTC.

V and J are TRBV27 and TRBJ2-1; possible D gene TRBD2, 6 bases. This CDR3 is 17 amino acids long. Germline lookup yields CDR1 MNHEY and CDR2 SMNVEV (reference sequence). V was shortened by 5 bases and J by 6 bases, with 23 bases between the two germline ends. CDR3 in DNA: TGTGCCAGCAGTACACACGCTCGAATCGGACTACCCAATGAGCAGTTCTTC. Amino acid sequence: CASSTHARIGLPNEQFF.

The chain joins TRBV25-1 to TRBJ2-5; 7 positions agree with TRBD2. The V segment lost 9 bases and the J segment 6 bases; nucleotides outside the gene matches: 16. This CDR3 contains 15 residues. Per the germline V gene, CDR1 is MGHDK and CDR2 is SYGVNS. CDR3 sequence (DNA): TGTGCCAGTACCTCTAGCGGAAACCTCAGGAAGACCCAGTACTTC. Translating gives CASTSSGNLRKTQYF.